The rows below give T cell receptor beta chains drawn from one sample of a study of T-cell reconstitution after alpha-beta-depleted transplantation in children. Each CDR3 protein is one row after TCRdb ran MiXCR on the PCR reads. In the table there are over 150,000 distinct CDR3 sequences, roughly 7% of which are singletons. The sequences come from PBMCs, collected before TCRalphabeta/CD19-depleted stem cell transplant. The source is a boy aged 2 to 10 with acute lymphoblastic leukemia, due to receive a stem cell transplant. The CDR3 runs from the conserved cysteine through the conserved F or W. A D gene is named only where the DNA matches it firmly. Size tells how often a clone was seen (once, few, many) or the class of an expanded clone, and some rows leave it out.

12	NA	TRBV7-9	many	TRBJ1-1	CASSFSRRGAFF	TGTGCCAGCAGCTTTTCCCGTAGGGGAGCTTTCTTT
15	NA	TRBV7-9	few	TRBJ2-7	CASSSYRVWPYEQYF	TGTGCCAGCAGCTCTTACAGGGTCTGGCCGTACGAGCAGTACTTC
13	NA	TRBV6-6	few	TRBJ1-2	CASSGQGNYGYTF	TGTGCCAGCAGCGGGCAGGGGAACTATGGCTACACCTTC
17	NA	TRBV6-2/TRBV6-3	few	TRBJ2-5	CASSFYRLGGDEETQYF	TGTGCCAGCAGTTTTTATCGACTAGGGGGTGATGAAGAGACCCAGTACTTC
12	NA	TRBV3-1	many	TRBJ2-7	CASSQESGEQYF	TGTGCCAGCAGCCAAGAGTCGGGCGAGCAGTACTTC
15	TRBD2	TRBV5-1	many	TRBJ2-3	CASRETGGVTDTQYF	TGCGCCAGCCGTGAGACGGGGGGAGTCACAGATACGCAGTATTTT
15	NA	TRBV18	NA	TRBJ2-7	CASSPARGGMEEQYF	TGTGCCAGCTCACCAGCCCGAGGGGGGATGGAGGAGCAGTACTTC
14	NA	TRBV19	NA	TRBJ2-2	CASSSSMNTGELFF	TGTGCCAGTAGTAGCTCCATGAACACCGGGGAGCTGTTTTTT
15	TRBD1	TRBV5-1	NA	TRBJ2-7	CASSLEGQGAWEQYF	TGCGCCAGCAGCTTGGAGGGACAGGGGGCCTGGGAGCAGTACTTC
13	NA	TRBV7-9	NA	TRBJ2-5	CASSGRGQETQYF	TGTGCCAGCAGCGGACGGGGTCAAGAGACCCAGTACTTC
14	NA	TRBV11-2	many	TRBJ1-1	CASSFLTANTEAFF	TGTGCCAGCAGCTTTTTGACGGCGAACACTGAAGCTTTCTTT
17	NA	TRBV7-8	many	TRBJ2-3	CASSSRLGGGAPDTQYF	TGTGCCAGCAGCTCTCGTCTCGGCGGGGGCGCGCCAGATACGCAGTATTTT
15	NA	TRBV28	NA	TRBJ1-5	CASSPGQVNNQPQHF	TGTGCCAGCAGTCCCGGTCAGGTCAACAATCAGCCCCAGCATTTT
15	TRBD2	TRBV12-3/TRBV12-4	few	TRBJ2-3	CASSLSSGSADTQYF	TGTGCCAGCAGTTTGAGTAGCGGGAGCGCTGATACGCAGTATTTT
13	TRBD1	TRBV28	many	TRBJ2-7	CAIRSRGIYEQYF	TGTGCCATACGGTCCAGGGGGATTTACGAGCAGTACTTC
14	NA	TRBV7-2	many	TRBJ1-3	CASSLGGSSNTIYF	TGTGCCAGCAGCTTAGGCGGGAGTTCGAACACCATATATTTT
13	NA	TRBV7-2	many	TRBJ2-1	CASSLTVNNEQFF	TGTGCCAGCAGCTTAACGGTTAACAATGAGCAGTTCTTC
15	TRBD2	TRBV29-1	NA	TRBJ2-7	CSVENERGISHEQYF	TGCAGCGTTGAGAACGAGCGGGGGATCTCCCACGAGCAGTACTTC
14	NA	TRBV18	NA	TRBJ2-5	CASSPGPSLETQYF	TGTGCCAGCTCACCAGGCCCCTCCTTGGAGACCCAGTACTTC
14	TRBD1	TRBV7-6	NA	TRBJ1-6	CASSNRDSDSPLHF	TGTGCCAGCAGCAACCGGGACAGTGATTCACCCCTCCACTTT
18	TRBD2	TRBV7-3	few	TRBJ2-1	CASSLRASGGAGGNEQFF	TGTGCCAGCAGCTTAAGGGCTAGCGGGGGGGCGGGAGGTAATGAGCAGTTCTTC
13	NA	TRBV12-3/TRBV12-4	NA	TRBJ2-6	CASTPPGANVLTF	TGTGCCAGCACCCCACCTGGGGCCAACGTCCTGACTTTC
12	NA	TRBV7-9	few	TRBJ1-1	CASSSTQAEAFF	TGTGCCAGCAGCAGTACCCAGGCTGAAGCTTTCTTT